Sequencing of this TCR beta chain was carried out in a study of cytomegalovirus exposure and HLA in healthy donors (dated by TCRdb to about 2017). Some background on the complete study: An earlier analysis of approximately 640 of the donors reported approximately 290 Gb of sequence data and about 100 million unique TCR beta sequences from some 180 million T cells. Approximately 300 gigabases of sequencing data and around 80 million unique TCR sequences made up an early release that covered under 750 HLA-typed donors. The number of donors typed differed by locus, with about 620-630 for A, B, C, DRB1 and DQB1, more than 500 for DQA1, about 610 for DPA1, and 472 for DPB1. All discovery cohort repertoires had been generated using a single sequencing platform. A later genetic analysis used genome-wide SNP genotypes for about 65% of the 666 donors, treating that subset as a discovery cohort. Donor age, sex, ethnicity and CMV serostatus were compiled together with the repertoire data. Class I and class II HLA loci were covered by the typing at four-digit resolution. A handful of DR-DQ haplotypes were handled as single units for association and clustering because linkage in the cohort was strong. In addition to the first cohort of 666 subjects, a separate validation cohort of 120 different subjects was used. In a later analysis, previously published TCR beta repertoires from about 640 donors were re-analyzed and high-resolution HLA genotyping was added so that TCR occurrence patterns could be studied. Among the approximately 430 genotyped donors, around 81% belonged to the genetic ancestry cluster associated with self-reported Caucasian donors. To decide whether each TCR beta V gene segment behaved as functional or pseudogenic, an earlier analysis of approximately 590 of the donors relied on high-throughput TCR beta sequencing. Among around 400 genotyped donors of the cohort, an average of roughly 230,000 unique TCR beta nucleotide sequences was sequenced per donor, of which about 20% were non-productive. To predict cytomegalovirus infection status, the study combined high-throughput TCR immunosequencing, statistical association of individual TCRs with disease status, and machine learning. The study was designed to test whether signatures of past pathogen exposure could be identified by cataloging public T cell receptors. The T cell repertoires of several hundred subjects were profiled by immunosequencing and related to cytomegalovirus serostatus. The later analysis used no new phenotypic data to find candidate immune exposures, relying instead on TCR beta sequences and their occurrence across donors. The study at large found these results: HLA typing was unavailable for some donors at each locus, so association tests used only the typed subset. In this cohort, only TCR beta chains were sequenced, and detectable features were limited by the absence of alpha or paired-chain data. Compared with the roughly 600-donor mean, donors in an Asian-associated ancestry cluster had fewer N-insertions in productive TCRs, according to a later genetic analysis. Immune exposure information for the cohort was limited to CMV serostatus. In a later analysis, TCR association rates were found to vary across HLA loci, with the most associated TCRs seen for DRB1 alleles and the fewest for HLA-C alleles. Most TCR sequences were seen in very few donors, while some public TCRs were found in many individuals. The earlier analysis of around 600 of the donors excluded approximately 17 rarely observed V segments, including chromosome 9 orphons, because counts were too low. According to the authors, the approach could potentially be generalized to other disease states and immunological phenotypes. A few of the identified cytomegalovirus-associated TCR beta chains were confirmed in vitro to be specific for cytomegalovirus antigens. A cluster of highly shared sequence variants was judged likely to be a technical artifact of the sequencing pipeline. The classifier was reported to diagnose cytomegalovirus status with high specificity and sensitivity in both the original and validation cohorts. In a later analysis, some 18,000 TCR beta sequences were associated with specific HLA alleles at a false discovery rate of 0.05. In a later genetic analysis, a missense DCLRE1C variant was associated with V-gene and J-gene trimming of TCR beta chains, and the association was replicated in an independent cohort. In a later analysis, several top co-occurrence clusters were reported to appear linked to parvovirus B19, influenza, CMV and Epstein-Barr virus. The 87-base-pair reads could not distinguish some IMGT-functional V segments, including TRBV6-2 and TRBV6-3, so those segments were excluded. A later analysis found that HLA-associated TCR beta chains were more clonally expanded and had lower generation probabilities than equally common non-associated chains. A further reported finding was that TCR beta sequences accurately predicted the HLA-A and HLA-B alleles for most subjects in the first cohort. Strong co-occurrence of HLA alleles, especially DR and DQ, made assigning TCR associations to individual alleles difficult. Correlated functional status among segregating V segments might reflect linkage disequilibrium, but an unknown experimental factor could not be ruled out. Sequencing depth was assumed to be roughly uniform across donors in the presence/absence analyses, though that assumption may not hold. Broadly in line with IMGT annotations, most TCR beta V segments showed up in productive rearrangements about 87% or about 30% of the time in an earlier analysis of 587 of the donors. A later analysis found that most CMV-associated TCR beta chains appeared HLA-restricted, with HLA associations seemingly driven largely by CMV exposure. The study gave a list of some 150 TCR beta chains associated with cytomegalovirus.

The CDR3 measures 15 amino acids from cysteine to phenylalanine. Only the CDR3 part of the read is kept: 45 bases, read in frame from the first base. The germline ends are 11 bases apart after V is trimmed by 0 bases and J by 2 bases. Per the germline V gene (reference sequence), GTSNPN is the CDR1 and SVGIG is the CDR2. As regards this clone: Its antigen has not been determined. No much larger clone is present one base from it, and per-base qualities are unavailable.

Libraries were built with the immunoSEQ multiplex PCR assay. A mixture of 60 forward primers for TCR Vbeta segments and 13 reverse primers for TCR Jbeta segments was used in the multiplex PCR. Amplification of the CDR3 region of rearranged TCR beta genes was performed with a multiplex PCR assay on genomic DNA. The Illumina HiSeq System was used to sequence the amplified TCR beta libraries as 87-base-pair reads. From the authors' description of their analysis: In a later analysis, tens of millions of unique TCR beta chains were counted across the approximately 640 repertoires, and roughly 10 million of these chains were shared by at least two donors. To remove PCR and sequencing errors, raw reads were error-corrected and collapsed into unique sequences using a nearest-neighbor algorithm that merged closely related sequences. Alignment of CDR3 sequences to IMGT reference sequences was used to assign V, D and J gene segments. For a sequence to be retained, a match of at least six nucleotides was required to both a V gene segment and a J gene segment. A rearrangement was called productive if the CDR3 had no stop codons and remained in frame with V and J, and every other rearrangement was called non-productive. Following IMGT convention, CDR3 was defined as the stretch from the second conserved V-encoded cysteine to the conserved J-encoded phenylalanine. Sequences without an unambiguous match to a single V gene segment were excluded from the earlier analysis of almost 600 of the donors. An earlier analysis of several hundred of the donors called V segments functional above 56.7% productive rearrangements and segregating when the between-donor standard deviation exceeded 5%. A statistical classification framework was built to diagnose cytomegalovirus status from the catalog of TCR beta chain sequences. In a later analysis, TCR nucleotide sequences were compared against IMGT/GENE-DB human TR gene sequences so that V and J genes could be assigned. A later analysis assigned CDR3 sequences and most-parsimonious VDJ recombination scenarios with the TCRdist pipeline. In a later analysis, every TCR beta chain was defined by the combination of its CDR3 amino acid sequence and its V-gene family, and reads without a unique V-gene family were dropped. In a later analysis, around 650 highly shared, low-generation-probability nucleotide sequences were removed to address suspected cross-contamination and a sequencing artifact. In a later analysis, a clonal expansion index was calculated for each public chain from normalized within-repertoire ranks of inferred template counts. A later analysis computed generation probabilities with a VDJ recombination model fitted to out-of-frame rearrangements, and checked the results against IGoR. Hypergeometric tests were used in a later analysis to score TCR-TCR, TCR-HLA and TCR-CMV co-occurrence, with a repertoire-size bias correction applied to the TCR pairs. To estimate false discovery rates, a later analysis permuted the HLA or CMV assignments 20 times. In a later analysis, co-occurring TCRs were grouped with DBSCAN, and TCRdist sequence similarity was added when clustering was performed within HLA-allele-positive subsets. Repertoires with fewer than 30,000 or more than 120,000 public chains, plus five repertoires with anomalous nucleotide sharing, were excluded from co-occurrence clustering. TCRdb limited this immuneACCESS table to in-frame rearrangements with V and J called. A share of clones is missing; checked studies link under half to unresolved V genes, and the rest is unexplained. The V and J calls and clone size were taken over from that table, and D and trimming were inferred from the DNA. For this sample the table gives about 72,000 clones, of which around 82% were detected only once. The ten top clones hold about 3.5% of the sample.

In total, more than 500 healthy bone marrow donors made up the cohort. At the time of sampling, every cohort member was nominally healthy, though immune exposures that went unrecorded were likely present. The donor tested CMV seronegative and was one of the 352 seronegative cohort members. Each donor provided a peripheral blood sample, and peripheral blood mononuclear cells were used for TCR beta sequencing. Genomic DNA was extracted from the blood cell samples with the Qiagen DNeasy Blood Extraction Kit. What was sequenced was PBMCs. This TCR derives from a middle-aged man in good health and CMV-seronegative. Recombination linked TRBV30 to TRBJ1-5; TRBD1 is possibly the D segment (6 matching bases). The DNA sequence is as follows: TGTGCCTGGAGTGTTGGGGGCTTGGGCAATCAGCCCCAGCATTTT. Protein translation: CAWSVGGLGNQPQHF.